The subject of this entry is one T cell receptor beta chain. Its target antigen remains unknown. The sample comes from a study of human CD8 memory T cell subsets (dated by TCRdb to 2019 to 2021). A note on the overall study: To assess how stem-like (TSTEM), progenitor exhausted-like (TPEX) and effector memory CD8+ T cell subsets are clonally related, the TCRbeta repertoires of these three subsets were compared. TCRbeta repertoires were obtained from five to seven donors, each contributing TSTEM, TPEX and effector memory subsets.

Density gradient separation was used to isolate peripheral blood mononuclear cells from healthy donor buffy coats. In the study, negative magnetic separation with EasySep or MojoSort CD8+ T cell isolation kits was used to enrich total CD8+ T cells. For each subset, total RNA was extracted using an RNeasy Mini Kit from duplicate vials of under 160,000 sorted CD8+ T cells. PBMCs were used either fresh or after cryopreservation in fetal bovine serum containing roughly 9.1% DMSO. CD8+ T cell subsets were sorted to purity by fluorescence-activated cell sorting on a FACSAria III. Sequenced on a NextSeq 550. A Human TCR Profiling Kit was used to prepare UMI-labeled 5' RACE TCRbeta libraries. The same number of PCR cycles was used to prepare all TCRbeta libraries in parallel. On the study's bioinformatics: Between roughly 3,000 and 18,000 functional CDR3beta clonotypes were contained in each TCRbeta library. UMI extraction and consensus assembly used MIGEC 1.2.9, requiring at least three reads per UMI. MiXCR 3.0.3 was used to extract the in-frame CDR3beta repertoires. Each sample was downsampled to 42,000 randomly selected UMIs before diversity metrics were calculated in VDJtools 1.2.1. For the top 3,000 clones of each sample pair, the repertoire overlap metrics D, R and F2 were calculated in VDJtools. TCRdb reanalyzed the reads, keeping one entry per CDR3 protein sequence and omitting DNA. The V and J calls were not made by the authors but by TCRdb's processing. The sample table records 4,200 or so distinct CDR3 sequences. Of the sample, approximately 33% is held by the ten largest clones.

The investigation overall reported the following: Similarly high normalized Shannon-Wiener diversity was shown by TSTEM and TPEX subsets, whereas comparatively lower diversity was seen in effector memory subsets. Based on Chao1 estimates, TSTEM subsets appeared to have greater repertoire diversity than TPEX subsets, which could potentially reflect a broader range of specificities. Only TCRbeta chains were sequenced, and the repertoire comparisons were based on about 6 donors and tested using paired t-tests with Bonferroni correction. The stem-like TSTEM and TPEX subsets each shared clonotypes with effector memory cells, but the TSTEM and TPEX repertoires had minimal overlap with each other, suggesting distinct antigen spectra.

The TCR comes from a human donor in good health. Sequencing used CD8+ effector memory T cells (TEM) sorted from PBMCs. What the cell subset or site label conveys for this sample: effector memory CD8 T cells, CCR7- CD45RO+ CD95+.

The CDR3 sequence is CASRERRSLANTIYF. Here the chain combines TRBV12-3 or TRBV12-4 and TRBJ1-3. Measured from the cysteine to the phenylalanine, the CDR3 is 15 residues long. The nucleotide record is missing.